The clone carrying this T cell receptor (beta chain) was picked up a small number of times. What it binds is unknown. This sample stems from a study of identical twins. Template switching introduced a universal primer site, and the cDNA bore unique molecular identifiers. TCRdb used MiXCR to reprocess the 5' RACE reads, holding one entry per CDR3 protein. The table records roughly 250,000 distinct CDR3 sequences, 11% to 15% of them present only once. Findings of the study overall: Insertions were reduced in abundant cord blood beta clonotypes but not in memory repertoires.

The CDR3 is 14 amino acids. Germline lookup yields CDR1 SGHVS and CDR2 FQNEAQ. Trimming removed 2 bases at V and 6 bases at J, with 13 bases between. This TCR was recovered from a woman under 30 in good health. The sample comprised memory (CD45RO+) T cells sorted from blood. The rearrangement uses TRBV7-8 and TRBJ1-2, with D tentatively TRBD1 (5 bases). The CDR3 sequence: CASSLLGTANGYTF. CDR3 nucleotides: TGTGCCAGCAGCTTACTCGGGACGGCGAATGGCTACACCTTC.